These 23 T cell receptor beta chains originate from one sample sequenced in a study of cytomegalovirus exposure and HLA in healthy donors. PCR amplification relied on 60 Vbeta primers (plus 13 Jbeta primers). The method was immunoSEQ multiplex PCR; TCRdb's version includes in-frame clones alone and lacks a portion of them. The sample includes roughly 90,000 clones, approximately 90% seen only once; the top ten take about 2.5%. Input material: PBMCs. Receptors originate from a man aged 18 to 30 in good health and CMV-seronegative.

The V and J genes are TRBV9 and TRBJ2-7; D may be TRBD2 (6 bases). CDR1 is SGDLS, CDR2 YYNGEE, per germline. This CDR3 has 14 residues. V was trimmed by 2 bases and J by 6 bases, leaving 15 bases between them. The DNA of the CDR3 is TGTGCCAGCAGCGTGGGTAGTCTAGCGTTCGAGCAGTACTTC. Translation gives CASSVGSLAFEQYF.

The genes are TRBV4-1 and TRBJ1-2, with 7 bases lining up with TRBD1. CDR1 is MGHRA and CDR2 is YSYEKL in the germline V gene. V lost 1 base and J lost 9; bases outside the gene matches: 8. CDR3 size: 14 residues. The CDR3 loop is CASSQAGQDSSYTF. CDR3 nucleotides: TGCGCCAGCAGCCAAGCAGGACAGGATTCGAGCTACACCTTC.

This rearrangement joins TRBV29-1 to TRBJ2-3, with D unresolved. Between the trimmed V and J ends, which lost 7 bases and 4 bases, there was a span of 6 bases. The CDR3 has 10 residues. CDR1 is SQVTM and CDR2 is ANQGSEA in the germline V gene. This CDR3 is CSGIADTQYF. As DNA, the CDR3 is TGCAGCGGAATAGCAGATACGCAGTATTTT.

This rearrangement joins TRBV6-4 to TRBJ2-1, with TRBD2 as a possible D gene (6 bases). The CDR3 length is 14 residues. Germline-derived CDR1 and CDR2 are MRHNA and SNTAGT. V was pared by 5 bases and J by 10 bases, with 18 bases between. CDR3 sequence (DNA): TGTGCCAGCAGTCTGGGGACTGGGTACCTAGAGCAGTTCTTC. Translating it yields CASSLGTGYLEQFF.

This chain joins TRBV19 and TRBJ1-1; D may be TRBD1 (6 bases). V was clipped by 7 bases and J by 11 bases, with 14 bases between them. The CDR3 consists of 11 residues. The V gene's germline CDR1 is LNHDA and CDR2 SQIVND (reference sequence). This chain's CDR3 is CASTYQGQAFF. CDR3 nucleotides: TGTGCCAGTACTTATCAGGGGCAGGCTTTCTTT.

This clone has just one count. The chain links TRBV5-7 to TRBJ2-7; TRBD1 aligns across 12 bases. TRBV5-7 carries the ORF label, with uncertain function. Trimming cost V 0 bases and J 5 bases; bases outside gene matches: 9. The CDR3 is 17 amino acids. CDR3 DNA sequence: TGTGCCAGCAGCTTGGGAACCGGGACAGGGGGCCGGAACGAGCAGTACTTC. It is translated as CASSLGTGTGGRNEQYF.

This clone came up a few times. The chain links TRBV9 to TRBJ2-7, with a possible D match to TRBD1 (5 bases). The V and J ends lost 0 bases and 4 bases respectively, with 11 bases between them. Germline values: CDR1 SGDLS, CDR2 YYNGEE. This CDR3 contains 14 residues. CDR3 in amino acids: CASSVATGSYEQYF. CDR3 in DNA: TGTGCCAGCAGCGTAGCTACAGGAAGTTACGAGCAGTACTTC.

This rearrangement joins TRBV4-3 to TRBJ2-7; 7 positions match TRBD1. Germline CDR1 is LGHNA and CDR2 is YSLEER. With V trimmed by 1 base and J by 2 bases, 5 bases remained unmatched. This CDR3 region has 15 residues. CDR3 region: CASSQAPTGAYEQYF. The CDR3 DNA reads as TGCGCCAGCAGCCAAGCCCCCACAGGGGCCTACGAGCAGTACTTC.

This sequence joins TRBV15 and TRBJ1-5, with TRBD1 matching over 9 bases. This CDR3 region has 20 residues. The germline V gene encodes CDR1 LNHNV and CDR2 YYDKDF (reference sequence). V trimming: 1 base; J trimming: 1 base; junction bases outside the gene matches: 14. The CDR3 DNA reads TGTGCCACCAGCAGAGGGACCGAGGGACAGGGTTTACGGAGCAATCAGCCCCAGCATTTT. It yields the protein CATSRGTEGQGLRSNQPQHF. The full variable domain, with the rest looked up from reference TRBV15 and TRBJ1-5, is DAMVIQNPRYQVTQFGKPVTLSCSQTLNHNVMYWYQQKSSQAPKLLFHYYDKDFNNEADTPDNFQSRRPNTSFCFLDIRSPGLGDTAMYLCATSRGTEGQGLRSNQPQHFGDGTRLSIL.

The CDR3 protein is CAWGSSYNEQFF. DNA of the CDR3: TGTGCCTGGGGGAGCTCCTACAATGAGCAGTTCTTC. The rearrangement joins TRBV30 to TRBJ2-1; TRBD2 might be the D (5 bases). CDR3 length: 12 residues. V lost 5 bases, J lost 0 bases, and 5 bases lay in between. Germline V gene sequence: CDR1 GTSNPN, CDR2 SVGIG (reference sequence).

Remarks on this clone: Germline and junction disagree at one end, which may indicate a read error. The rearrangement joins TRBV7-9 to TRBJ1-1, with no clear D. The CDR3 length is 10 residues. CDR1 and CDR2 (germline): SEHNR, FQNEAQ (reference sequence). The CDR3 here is CSSPRTEAFF. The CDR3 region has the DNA TGTTCCAGCCCTCGCACTGAAGCTTTCTTT.

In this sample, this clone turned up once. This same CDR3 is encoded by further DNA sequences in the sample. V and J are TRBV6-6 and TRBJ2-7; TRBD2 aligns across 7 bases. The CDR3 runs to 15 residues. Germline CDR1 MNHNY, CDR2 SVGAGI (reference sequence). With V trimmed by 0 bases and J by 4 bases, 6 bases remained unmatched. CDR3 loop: CASSYSSSGGYEQYF. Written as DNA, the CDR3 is TGTGCCAGCAGTTACTCGTCTAGCGGAGGATACGAGCAGTACTTC.

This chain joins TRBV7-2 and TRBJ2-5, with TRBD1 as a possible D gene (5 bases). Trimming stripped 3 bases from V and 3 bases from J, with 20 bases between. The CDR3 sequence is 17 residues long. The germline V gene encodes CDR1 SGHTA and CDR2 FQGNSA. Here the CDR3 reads CASSFSSARVFKETQYF. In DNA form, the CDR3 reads TGTGCCAGCAGCTTCAGCAGTGCCAGGGTTTTTAAAGAGACCCAGTACTTC.

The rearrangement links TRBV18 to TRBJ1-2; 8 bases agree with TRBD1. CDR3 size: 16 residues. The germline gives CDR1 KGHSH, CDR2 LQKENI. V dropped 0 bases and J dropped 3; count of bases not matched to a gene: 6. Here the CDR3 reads CASSPPLGQGDYGYTF. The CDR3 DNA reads TGTGCCAGCTCACCACCTTTAGGACAGGGCGACTATGGCTACACCTTC.

Here the CDR3 DNA reads TGTGCCAGCAGTAAGGACAGGGGGCTTCAGCCCCAGCATTTT. It yields the protein CASSKDRGLQPQHF. The V and J genes are TRBV28 and TRBJ1-5; 11 nucleotides match TRBD1. Looked up from germline, CDR1 is MDHEN and CDR2 is SYDVKM. After removal of 5 bases from V and 6 bases from J, the junction contained 3 bases not matched to a gene. This CDR3 has 14 residues.

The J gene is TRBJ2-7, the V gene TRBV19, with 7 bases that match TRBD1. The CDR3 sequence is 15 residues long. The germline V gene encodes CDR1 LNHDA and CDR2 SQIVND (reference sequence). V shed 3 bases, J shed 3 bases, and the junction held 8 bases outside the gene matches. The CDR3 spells CASSIYPTGFYEQYF. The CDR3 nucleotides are TGTGCCAGTAGTATTTATCCGACAGGGTTCTACGAGCAGTACTTC.

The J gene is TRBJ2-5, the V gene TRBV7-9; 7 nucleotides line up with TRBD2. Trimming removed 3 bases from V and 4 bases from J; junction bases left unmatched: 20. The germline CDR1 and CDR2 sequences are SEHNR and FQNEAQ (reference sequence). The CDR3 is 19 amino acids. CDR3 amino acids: CASSFRLARDPEDPETQYF. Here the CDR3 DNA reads TGTGCCAGCAGCTTTCGACTAGCCCGAGACCCGGAGGACCCAGAGACCCAGTACTTC.

CDR3 residues: CASSPTLQGKNTEAFF. The CDR3 coding sequence is TGTGCCAGCAGTCCCACGCTTCAGGGGAAGAACACTGAAGCTTTCTTT. This chain connects TRBV28 to TRBJ1-1; TRBD1 is a possible D gene (6 bases). CDR3 length: 16 residues. Germline CDR1 is MDHEN and CDR2 is SYDVKM. The V gene lost 5 bases and the J gene lost 1 base, with 17 bases spanning the gap.

CDR3 amino acids: CAVSGTSGNEQFF. CDR3 sequence (DNA): TGTGCCGTTTCCGGGACTAGCGGGAATGAGCAGTTCTTC. V usage is TRBV10-3 and J usage is TRBJ2-1; 12 positions match TRBD2. The CDR3 loop spans 13 amino acids. Germline CDR1 is ENHRY and CDR2 is SYGVKD. The ends lost 11 bases at V and 7 bases at J; junction bases unmatched: 6.

CDR3 sequence (DNA): TGTGCCAGCAGCCTCGGCGGGACAGGGCCGTCACCCCTCCACTTT. It is translated as CASSLGGTGPSPLHF. V is TRBV5-4 and J is TRBJ1-6; TRBD1 aligns across 9 bases. V gave up 4 bases and J gave up 10 bases; unmatched junction bases: 9. This CDR3 is 15 amino acids long. Germline CDR1 and CDR2: SGHNT and YYREEE (reference sequence). The full variable domain, its missing parts supplied by reference TRBV5-4 and TRBJ1-6, is ETGVTQSPTHLIKTRGQQVTLRCSSQSGHNTVSWYQQALGQGPQFIFQYYREEENGRGNFPPRFSGLQFPNYSSELNVNALELDDSALYLCASSLGGTGPSPLHFGNGTRLTVT.

The CDR3 region has the DNA TGTGCCACCTCCCCGCAGCGCCAGCTCTATGGCTACACCTTC. Translation: CATSPQRQLYGYTF. This chain uses TRBV19 with TRBJ1-2, with D uncertain. V gave up 10 bases and J gave up 4 bases, with 19 bases separating them. The germline gives CDR1 LNHDA, CDR2 SQIVND (reference sequence). CDR3 length: 14 residues.

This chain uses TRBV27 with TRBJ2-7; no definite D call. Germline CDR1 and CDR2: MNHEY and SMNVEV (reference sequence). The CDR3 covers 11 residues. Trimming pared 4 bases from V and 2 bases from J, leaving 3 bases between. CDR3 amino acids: CASSSTYEQYF. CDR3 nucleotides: TGTGCCAGCAGTTCCACCTACGAGCAGTACTTC.

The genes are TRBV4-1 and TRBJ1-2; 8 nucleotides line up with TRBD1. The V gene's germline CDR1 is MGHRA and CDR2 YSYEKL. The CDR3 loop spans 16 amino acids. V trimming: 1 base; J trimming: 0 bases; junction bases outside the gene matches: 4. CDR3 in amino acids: CASSQARQGTNYGYTF. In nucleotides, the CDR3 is TGCGCCAGCAGCCAAGCTCGACAGGGGACTAACTATGGCTACACCTTC.